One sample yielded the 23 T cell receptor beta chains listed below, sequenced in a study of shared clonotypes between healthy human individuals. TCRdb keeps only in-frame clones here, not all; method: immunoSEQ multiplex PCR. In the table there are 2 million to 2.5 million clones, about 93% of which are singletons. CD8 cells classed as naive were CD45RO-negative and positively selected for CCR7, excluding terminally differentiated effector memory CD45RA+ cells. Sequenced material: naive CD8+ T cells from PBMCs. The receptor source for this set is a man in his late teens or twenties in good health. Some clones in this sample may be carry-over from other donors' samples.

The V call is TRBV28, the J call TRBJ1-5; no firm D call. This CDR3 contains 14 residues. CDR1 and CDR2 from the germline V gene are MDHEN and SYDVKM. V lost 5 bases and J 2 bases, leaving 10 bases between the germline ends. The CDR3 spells CASSLGIRNQPQHF. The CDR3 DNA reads TGTGCCAGCAGTCTAGGAATTCGCAATCAGCCCCAGCATTTT.

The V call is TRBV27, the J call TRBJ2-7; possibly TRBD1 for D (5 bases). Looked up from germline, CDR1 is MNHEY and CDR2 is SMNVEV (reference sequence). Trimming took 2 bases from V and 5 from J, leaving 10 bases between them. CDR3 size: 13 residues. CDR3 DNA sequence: TGTGCCAGCAGTTTAATAGGGGTAGACGAGCAGTACTTC. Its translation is CASSLIGVDEQYF.

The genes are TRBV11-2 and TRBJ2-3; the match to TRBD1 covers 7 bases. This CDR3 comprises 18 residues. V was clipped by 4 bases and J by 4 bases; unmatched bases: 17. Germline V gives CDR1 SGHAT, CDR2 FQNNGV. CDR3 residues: CASSSYPRDRPRSDTQYF. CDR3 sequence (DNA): TGTGCCAGCAGCTCGTACCCTAGGGACAGACCCCGGTCAGATACGCAGTATTTT.

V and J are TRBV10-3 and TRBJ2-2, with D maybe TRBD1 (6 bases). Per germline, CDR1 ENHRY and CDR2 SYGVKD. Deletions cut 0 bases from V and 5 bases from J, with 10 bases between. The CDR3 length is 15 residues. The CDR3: CAISESQGSTGELFF. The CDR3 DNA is TGTGCCATCAGTGAGTCGCAGGGGTCGACCGGGGAGCTGTTTTTT.

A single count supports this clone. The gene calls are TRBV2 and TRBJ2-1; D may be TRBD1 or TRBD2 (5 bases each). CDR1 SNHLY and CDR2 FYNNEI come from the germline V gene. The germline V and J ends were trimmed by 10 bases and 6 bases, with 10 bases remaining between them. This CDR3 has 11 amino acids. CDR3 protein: CATSGGNEQFF. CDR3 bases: TGTGCCACGAGTGGGGGCAATGAGCAGTTCTTC.

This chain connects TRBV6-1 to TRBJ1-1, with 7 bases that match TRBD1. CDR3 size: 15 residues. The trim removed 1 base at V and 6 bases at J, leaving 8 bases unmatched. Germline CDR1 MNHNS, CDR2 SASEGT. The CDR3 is CASSEGYRGASEAFF. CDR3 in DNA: TGTGCCAGCAGTGAAGGGTACAGGGGAGCGTCTGAAGCTTTCTTT.

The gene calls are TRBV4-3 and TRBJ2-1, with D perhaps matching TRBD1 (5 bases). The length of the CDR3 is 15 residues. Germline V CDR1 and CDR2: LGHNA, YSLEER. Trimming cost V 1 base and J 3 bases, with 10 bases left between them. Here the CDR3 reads CASSQVPGLYNEQFF. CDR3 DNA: TGCGCCAGCAGCCAAGTGCCAGGGCTCTACAATGAGCAGTTCTTC.

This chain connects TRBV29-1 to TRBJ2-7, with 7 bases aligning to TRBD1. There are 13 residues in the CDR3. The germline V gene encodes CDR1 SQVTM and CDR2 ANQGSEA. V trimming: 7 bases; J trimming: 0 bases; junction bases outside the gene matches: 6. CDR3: CSASTGPSYEQYF. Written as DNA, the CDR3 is TGCAGCGCCTCGACAGGGCCCTCCTACGAGCAGTACTTC.

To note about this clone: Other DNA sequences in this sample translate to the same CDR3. The CDR3 coding sequence is TGTGCCAGCAGTTTTTGGGGGCAAAGAGGCACTGAAGCTTTCTTT. It is translated as CASSFWGQRGTEAFF. V usage is TRBV28 and J usage is TRBJ1-1; tentative D call: TRBD1 (6 bases). Trimming took 3 bases from V and 4 from J, leaving 15 bases between them. Germline-derived CDR1 and CDR2 are MDHEN and SYDVKM. This CDR3 has 15 residues.

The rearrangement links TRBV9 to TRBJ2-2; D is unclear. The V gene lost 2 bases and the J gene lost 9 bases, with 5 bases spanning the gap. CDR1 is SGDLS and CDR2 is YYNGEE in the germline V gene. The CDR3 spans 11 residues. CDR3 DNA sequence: TGTGCCAGCAGCGTGTCCCGGGAGCTGTTTTTT. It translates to CASSVSRELFF.

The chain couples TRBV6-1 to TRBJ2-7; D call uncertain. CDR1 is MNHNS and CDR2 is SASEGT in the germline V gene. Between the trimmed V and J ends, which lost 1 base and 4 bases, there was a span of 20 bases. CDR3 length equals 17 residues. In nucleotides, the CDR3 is TGTGCCAGCAGTGAAGTATTCTCCGGAGTGGGGATTTACGAGCAGTACTTC. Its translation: CASSEVFSGVGIYEQYF.

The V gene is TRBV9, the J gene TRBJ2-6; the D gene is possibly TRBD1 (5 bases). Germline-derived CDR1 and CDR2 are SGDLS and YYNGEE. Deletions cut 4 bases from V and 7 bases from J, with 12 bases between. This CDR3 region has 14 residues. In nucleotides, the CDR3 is TGTGCCAGCAGCCCCGGCAGGGTAGCCAACGTCCTGACTTTC. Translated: CASSPGRVANVLTF.

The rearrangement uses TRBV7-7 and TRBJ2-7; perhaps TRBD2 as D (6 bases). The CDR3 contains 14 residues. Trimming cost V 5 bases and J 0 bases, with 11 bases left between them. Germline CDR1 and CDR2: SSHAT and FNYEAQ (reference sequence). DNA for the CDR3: TGTGCCAGCAGCCCCCGGCGGGACTCCTACGAGCAGTACTTC. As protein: CASSPRRDSYEQYF.

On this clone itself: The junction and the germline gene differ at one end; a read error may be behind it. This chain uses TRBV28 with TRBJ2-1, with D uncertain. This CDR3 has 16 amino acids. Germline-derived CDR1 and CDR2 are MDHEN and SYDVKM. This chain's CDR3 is CASSLWAATKYNEQFF. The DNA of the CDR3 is TGTGCCAGCAGTCTATGGGCAGCTACCAAATACAATGAGCAGTTCTTC.

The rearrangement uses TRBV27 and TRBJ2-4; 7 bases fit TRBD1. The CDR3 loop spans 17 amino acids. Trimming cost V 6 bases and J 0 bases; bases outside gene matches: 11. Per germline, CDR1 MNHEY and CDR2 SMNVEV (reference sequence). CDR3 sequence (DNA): TGTGCCAGCAGCAAGACTGGGACAGCACTAGCCAAAAACATTCAGTACTTC. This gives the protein CASSKTGTALAKNIQYF.

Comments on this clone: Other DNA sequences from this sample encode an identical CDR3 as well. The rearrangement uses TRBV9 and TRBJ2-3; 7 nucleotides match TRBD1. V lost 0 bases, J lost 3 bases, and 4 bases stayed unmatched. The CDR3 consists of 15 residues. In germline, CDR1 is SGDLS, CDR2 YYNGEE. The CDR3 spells CASSVEGGRTDTQYF. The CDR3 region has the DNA TGTGCCAGCAGCGTAGAAGGGGGCAGGACAGATACGCAGTATTTT.

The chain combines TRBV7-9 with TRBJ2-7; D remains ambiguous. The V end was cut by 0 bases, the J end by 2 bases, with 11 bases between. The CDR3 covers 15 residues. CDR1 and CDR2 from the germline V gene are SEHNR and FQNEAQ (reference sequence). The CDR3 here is CASSLARQAPYEQYF. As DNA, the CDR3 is TGTGCCAGCAGCTTAGCGCGGCAGGCCCCCTACGAGCAGTACTTC.

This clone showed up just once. CDR3 bases: TGTGCTAGTGGTTTGGCCGGGACAGGAGATGAAGCTTTCTTT. As protein: CASGLAGTGDEAFF. J is TRBJ1-1 and V is TRBV12-5; TRBD1 aligns across 8 bases. In germline, CDR1 is LGHNT, CDR2 FRNRAP. This CDR3 has 14 amino acids. Losses at the gene ends were 1 base for V and 7 bases for J; bases not matched to a gene: 5.

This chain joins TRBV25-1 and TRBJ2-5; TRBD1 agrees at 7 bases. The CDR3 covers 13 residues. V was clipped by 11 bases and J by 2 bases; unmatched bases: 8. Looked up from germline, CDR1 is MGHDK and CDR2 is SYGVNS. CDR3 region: CAAWGQTQETQYF. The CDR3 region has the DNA TGTGCCGCGTGGGGACAGACACAAGAGACCCAGTACTTC.

The CDR3 is CASSKSGAQETQYF. Written as DNA, the CDR3 is TGTGCCAGCAGCAAGAGCGGAGCCCAAGAGACCCAGTACTTC. This rearrangement joins TRBV7-9 to TRBJ2-5; TRBD2 might be the D (5 bases). The V gene's germline CDR1 is SEHNR and CDR2 FQNEAQ (reference sequence). The CDR3 loop spans 14 amino acids. V was pared by 5 bases and J by 1 base, with 11 bases between. Drawing the rest from reference TRBV7-9 and TRBJ2-5, the complete variable domain is DTGVSQNPRHKITKRGQNVTFRCDPISEHNRLYWYRQTLGQGPEFLTYFQNEAQLEKSRLLSDRFSAERPKGSFSTLEIQRTEQGDSAMYLCASSKSGAQETQYFGPGTRLLVL.

The CDR3 coding sequence is TGTGCCAGCAGCCCTCAGCGGGAGAGGTGGGAGCAGTACTTC. Its protein product is CASSPQRERWEQYF. The chain has TRBV11-2 and TRBJ2-7; 8 bases align to TRBD2. CDR1 is SGHAT and CDR2 is FQNNGV in the germline V gene. The CDR3 is 14 amino acids. With V trimmed by 5 bases and J by 7 bases, 10 bases remained unmatched.

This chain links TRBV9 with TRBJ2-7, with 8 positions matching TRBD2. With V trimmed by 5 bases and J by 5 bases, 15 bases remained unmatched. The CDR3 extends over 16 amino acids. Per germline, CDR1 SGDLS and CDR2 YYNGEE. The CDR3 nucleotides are TGTGCCAGCAGTCCAACCCCGGGGCTAGCGGGCCACGAGCAGTACTTC. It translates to CASSPTPGLAGHEQYF.

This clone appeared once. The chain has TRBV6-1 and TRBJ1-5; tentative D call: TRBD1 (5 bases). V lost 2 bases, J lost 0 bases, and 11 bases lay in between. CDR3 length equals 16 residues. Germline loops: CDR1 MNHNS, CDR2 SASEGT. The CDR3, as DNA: TGTGCCAGCAGTGAAAGAAGGGGTTATAGCAATCAGCCCCAGCATTTT. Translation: CASSERRGYSNQPQHF.